This TCR beta chain was identified in a study of control samples from healthy donors and cancer patients. Here immunoSEQ multiplex PCR was the method, and the copy in TCRdb shows in-frame clones only, minus some. The data show about 130,000 clones, with around 94% seen just once and 13% to 15% held by the top ten. The CDR3 runs to 15 residues. Trimming at V came to 6 bases and at J to 3 bases, leaving 6 bases not matched to a gene. Germline assignment: CDR1 MNHEY and CDR2 SVGAGI. Sequenced input: PBMCs. This receptor was obtained from a man between 60 and 75 years old with colorectal cancer. The chain combines TRBV6-5 with TRBJ1-5; TRBD1 matches 9 bases. CDR3 DNA: TGTGCCAGCAGGCGGGACAGGGCGGCCAATCAGCCCCAGCATTTT. Its translation: CASRRDRAANQPQHF.